A single sample gave rise to the 3 T cell receptor beta chains below, sequenced in a study of neurological immune-mediated disorders. TCRdb reanalysed the 5' RACE reads using MiXCR and keeps one entry per CDR3 protein. The table records around 70,000 distinct CDR3 sequences, approximately 4.6% of them present only once. The sample was PBMCs. All receptors come from a woman between 70 and 85 years old with multiple sclerosis.

This clonotype was found many times. V is TRBV7-2 and J is TRBJ2-7; 8 bases match TRBD1. V lost 1 base and J lost 3; bases outside the gene matches: 8. CDR3 length: 16 amino acids. Germline V lookup: CDR1 SGHTA, CDR2 FQGNSA. CDR3 sequence (DNA): TGTGCCAGCAGCTTAGGGCTAAGGACAGGGAACTACGAGCAGTACTTC. This encodes CASSLGLRTGNYEQYF. Full variable domain (remainder filled in from reference TRBV7-2 and TRBJ2-7): GAGVSQSPSNKVTEKGKDVELRCDPISGHTALYWYRQSLGQGLEFLIYFQGNSAPDKSGLPSDRFSAERTGGSVSTLTIQRTQQEDSAVYLCASSLGLRTGNYEQYFGPGTRLTVT.

This clonotype was seen at least ten times. At one end, the junction sequence differs from germline, possibly due to a read error. The J gene is TRBJ2-1, the V gene TRBV7-2; 10 bases are a match to TRBD2. Germline assignment: CDR1 SGHTA and CDR2 FQGNSA. The CDR3 runs to 17 residues. The CDR3 protein is CASSPDSGLARSLQEVF. The CDR3 DNA reads TGTGCCAGCAGCCCAGATTCGGGACTAGCGAGATCCTTACAAGAGGTCTTC.

This clonotype was recorded at least ten times. This rearrangement joins TRBV5-1 to TRBJ2-3; 10 bases match TRBD2. J gave up 6 bases and V 7 bases, and 8 bases lay outside the gene matches. Germline assignment: CDR1 SGHRS and CDR2 YFSETQ. This CDR3 has 14 amino acids. CDR3 in amino acids: CASQKREGVDTQYF. The CDR3 DNA reads TGCGCCAGCCAGAAGCGGGAGGGCGTGGATACGCAGTATTTT.